Listed below are T cell receptor beta chains from one sample, sequenced in a study of cytomegalovirus exposure and HLA in healthy donors. The method was immunoSEQ multiplex PCR; TCRdb's version includes in-frame clones alone and lacks a portion of them. Of 150,000 to 200,000 clones listed, about 80% are singletons. Sample: PBMCs. Receptors originate from a man aged 18 to 29 in good health and CMV-seropositive. Each CDR3 is given with its conserved first and last residue. The order of the fields is V gene, D gene, J gene, clone size, CDR3 protein, CDR3 DNA. The D gene is left open where the match is weak. Size is stated for part of the rows, as once, few or many counts, or as a class when the clone is expanded.

v_gene: TRBV2
d_gene: .
j_gene: TRBJ2-2
abundance: .
CDR3aa: CASSPESIAGELFF
CDR3nt: TGTGCCAGCAGTCCCGAGAGTATCGCCGGGGAGCTGTTTTTT

v_gene: TRBV6-4
d_gene: TRBD1
j_gene: TRBJ1-1
abundance: few
CDR3aa: CASRNTNRGNTEAFF
CDR3nt: TGTGCCAGCAGGAATACCAACAGGGGGAACACTGAAGCTTTCTTT

v_gene: TRBV11-2
d_gene: .
j_gene: TRBJ1-5
abundance: .
CDR3aa: CASSQDTYNQPQHF
CDR3nt: TGTGCCAGCAGCCAGGACACCTACAATCAGCCCCAGCATTTT

v_gene: TRBV6-1
d_gene: TRBD1
j_gene: TRBJ2-5
abundance: .
CDR3aa: CASSVWIRGQGAQETQYF
CDR3nt: TGTGCCAGCAGTGTATGGATCCGGGGACAGGGGGCCCAAGAGACCCAGTACTTC

v_gene: TRBV11-2
d_gene: .
j_gene: TRBJ2-5
abundance: .
CDR3aa: CASSLSPDLYQETQYF
CDR3nt: TGTGCCAGCAGCTTAAGCCCCGACTTGTACCAAGAGACCCAGTACTTC

v_gene: TRBV2
d_gene: .
j_gene: TRBJ2-5
abundance: once
CDR3aa: CASRPGLRGETQYF
CDR3nt: TGTGCCAGCAGGCCCGGGCTACGGGGAGAGACCCAGTACTTC

v_gene: TRBV13
d_gene: TRBD1
j_gene: TRBJ1-2
abundance: .
CDR3aa: CASSLGRTGEGHGYTF
CDR3nt: TGTGCCAGCAGCTTAGGCCGGACAGGAGAGGGGCATGGCTACACCTTC

v_gene: TRBV2
d_gene: .
j_gene: TRBJ1-1
abundance: .
CDR3aa: CASSARSGNTEAFF
CDR3nt: TGTGCCAGCAGTGCTCGGAGCGGGAACACTGAAGCTTTCTTT

v_gene: TRBV7-9
d_gene: TRBD1
j_gene: TRBJ2-7
abundance: .
CDR3aa: CASSSTDREVYEQYF
CDR3nt: TGTGCCAGCAGCTCCACGGACAGGGAGGTATACGAGCAGTACTTC

v_gene: TRBV9
d_gene: .
j_gene: TRBJ2-7
abundance: .
CDR3aa: CASSVAAGYEQYF
CDR3nt: TGTGCCAGCAGCGTAGCCGCGGGCTACGAGCAGTACTTC

v_gene: TRBV27
d_gene: .
j_gene: TRBJ1-1
abundance: .
CDR3aa: CASRDPQGAFF
CDR3nt: TGTGCCAGCAGGGACCCACAGGGCGCTTTCTTT

v_gene: TRBV7-9
d_gene: .
j_gene: TRBJ2-6
abundance: .
CDR3aa: CASSRRGSDPSGANVLTF
CDR3nt: TGTGCCAGCAGCCGCAGGGGATCTGACCCTTCTGGGGCCAACGTCCTGACTTTC

v_gene: TRBV7-2
d_gene: .
j_gene: TRBJ1-3
abundance: few
CDR3aa: CASSVGSRVQGNTIYF
CDR3nt: TGTGCCAGCAGCGTAGGGAGCAGGGTTCAGGGAAACACCATATATTTT

v_gene: TRBV6-6
d_gene: .
j_gene: TRBJ1-5
abundance: .
CDR3aa: CASSRGGDSNQPQHF
CDR3nt: TGTGCCAGCAGTAGGGGGGGGGATAGCAATCAGCCCCAGCATTTT

v_gene: TRBV28
d_gene: .
j_gene: TRBJ2-2
abundance: .
CDR3aa: CASSLQRDTGELFF
CDR3nt: TGTGCCAGCAGTTTGCAGCGGGACACCGGGGAGCTGTTTTTT

v_gene: TRBV2
d_gene: .
j_gene: TRBJ1-1
abundance: .
CDR3aa: CASSDLSLSGNTEAFF
CDR3nt: TGTGCCAGCAGCGATCTGAGTCTATCCGGGAACACTGAAGCTTTCTTT

v_gene: TRBV9
d_gene: TRBD1
j_gene: TRBJ2-3
abundance: .
CDR3aa: CASSVATGATDTQYF
CDR3nt: TGTGCCAGCAGCGTAGCTACAGGGGCTACAGATACGCAGTATTTT

v_gene: TRBV5-1
d_gene: .
j_gene: TRBJ2-3
abundance: .
CDR3aa: CASSSQRGTDTQYF
CDR3nt: TGCGCCAGCAGCTCCCAGCGGGGCACAGATACGCAGTATTTT

v_gene: TRBV4-3
d_gene: TRBD2
j_gene: TRBJ2-1
abundance: .
CDR3aa: CASSRISGTFFVEQFF
CDR3nt: TGCGCCAGCAGCCGAATCAGCGGGACCTTTTTTGTTGAGCAGTTCTTC

v_gene: TRBV9
d_gene: .
j_gene: TRBJ2-3
abundance: .
CDR3aa: CASSVIEFSADTQYF
CDR3nt: TGTGCCAGCAGCGTCATAGAGTTTAGCGCAGATACGCAGTATTTT

v_gene: TRBV9
d_gene: TRBD1
j_gene: TRBJ2-2
abundance: .
CDR3aa: CASSAAGGNTGELFF
CDR3nt: TGTGCCAGCAGCGCCGCAGGGGGGAACACCGGGGAGCTGTTTTTT

v_gene: TRBV9
d_gene: .
j_gene: TRBJ2-2
abundance: .
CDR3aa: CASSVRRGELFF
CDR3nt: TGTGCCAGCAGCGTACGTCGCGGGGAGCTGTTTTTT

v_gene: TRBV7-2
d_gene: .
j_gene: TRBJ1-2
abundance: .
CDR3aa: CASGRTGIGDYGYTF
CDR3nt: TGTGCCAGCGGTAGAACAGGGATTGGGGACTATGGCTACACCTTC

v_gene: TRBV7-6
d_gene: .
j_gene: TRBJ2-5
abundance: once
CDR3aa: CASSLAGAMGETQYF
CDR3nt: TGTGCCAGCAGCTTAGCGGGGGCCATGGGAGAGACCCAGTACTTC

v_gene: TRBV18
d_gene: TRBD1
j_gene: TRBJ2-7
abundance: .
CDR3aa: CASAENPGQGIQQYF
CDR3nt: TGTGCCAGCGCTGAAAACCCGGGACAGGGGATTCAGCAGTACTTC

v_gene: TRBV5-4
d_gene: TRBD2
j_gene: TRBJ2-7
abundance: .
CDR3aa: CASSWGGVAGGSYEQYF
CDR3nt: TGTGCCAGCAGCTGGGGGGGGGTAGCGGGCGGCTCCTACGAGCAGTACTTC

v_gene: TRBV5-1
d_gene: TRBD2
j_gene: TRBJ2-3
abundance: once
CDR3aa: CASSLVVGGYSTDTQYF
CDR3nt: TGCGCCAGCAGCTTGGTAGTGGGGGGGTATTCCACAGATACGCAGTATTTT

v_gene: TRBV5-1
d_gene: TRBD1
j_gene: TRBJ2-3
abundance: .
CDR3aa: CASSLGQGKDTQYF
CDR3nt: TGCGCCAGCAGCTTGGGACAGGGGAAAGATACGCAGTATTTT

v_gene: TRBV19
d_gene: .
j_gene: TRBJ2-6
abundance: .
CDR3aa: CASSKGGGRSGANVLTF
CDR3nt: TGTGCCAGTAGCAAGGGCGGGGGCCGCTCTGGGGCCAACGTCCTGACTTTC

v_gene: TRBV12-5
d_gene: .
j_gene: TRBJ2-5
abundance: .
CDR3aa: CASTPTSGGIQETQYF
CDR3nt: TGTGCTAGCACCCCAACTAGTGGGGGGATCCAAGAGACCCAGTACTTC

v_gene: TRBV30
d_gene: .
j_gene: TRBJ2-5
abundance: .
CDR3aa: CAWAPPGVWETQYF
CDR3nt: TGTGCCTGGGCCCCACCGGGAGTTTGGGAGACCCAGTACTTC

v_gene: TRBV5-4
d_gene: TRBD1
j_gene: TRBJ2-1
abundance: .
CDR3aa: CASGAGVGQTYNEQFF
CDR3nt: TGTGCCAGCGGCGCAGGAGTGGGACAGACTTACAATGAGCAGTTCTTC

v_gene: TRBV19
d_gene: TRBD1
j_gene: TRBJ2-7
abundance: .
CDR3aa: CASSAGTGGSYEQYF
CDR3nt: TGTGCCAGTAGTGCAGGGACAGGGGGCTCCTACGAGCAGTACTTC

v_gene: TRBV18
d_gene: TRBD1
j_gene: TRBJ1-5
abundance: .
CDR3aa: CVSSPEGRGHQPQHF
CDR3nt: TGTGTCAGCTCACCGGAAGGAAGGGGGCATCAGCCCCAGCATTTT

v_gene: TRBV27
d_gene: .
j_gene: TRBJ1-5
abundance: .
CDR3aa: CASSLTGSNQPQHF
CDR3nt: TGTGCCAGCAGTTTGACAGGTAGCAATCAGCCCCAGCATTTT

v_gene: TRBV10-2
d_gene: TRBD1
j_gene: TRBJ1-5
abundance: .
CDR3aa: CASSEGTGHLVPQHF
CDR3nt: TGCGCCAGCAGCGAAGGGACAGGCCACCTAGTCCCCCAGCATTTT

v_gene: TRBV6-5
d_gene: TRBD2
j_gene: TRBJ2-7
abundance: .
CDR3aa: CASSYSAGEGYEQYF
CDR3nt: TGTGCCAGCAGTTACTCAGCGGGAGAAGGCTACGAGCAGTACTTC

v_gene: TRBV18
d_gene: TRBD1
j_gene: TRBJ2-1
abundance: .
CDR3aa: CASSPEGQILGNEQFF
CDR3nt: TGTGCCAGCTCACCTGAGGGACAGATCTTAGGGAATGAGCAGTTCTTC

v_gene: TRBV7-9
d_gene: TRBD1
j_gene: TRBJ2-7
abundance: .
CDR3aa: CASSSTRSGTGIDEQYF
CDR3nt: TGTGCCAGCAGCTCGACTCGCTCCGGGACAGGGATCGACGAGCAGTACTTC

v_gene: TRBV4-1
d_gene: TRBD2
j_gene: TRBJ2-7
abundance: .
CDR3aa: CASSQPSGMGGTYEQYF
CDR3nt: TGCGCCAGCAGCCAACCTAGCGGGATGGGGGGCACCTACGAGCAGTACTTC

v_gene: TRBV27
d_gene: TRBD2
j_gene: TRBJ2-7
abundance: .
CDR3aa: CASSLAGVSYEQYF
CDR3nt: TGTGCCAGCAGTCTAGCGGGGGTTTCCTACGAGCAGTACTTC